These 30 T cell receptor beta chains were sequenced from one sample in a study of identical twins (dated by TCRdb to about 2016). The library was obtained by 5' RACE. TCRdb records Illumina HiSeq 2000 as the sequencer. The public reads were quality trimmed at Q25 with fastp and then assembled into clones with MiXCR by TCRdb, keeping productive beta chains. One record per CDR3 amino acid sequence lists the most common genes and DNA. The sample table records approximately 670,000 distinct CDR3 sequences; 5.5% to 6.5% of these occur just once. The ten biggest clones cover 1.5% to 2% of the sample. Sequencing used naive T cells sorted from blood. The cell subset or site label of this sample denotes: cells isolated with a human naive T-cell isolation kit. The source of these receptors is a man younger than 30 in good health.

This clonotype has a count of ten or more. The CDR3 sequence is CSASPLAGVRETQYF. The CDR3 region has the DNA TGCAGTGCTAGTCCGCTAGCGGGAGTTCGGGAGACCCAGTACTTC. The rearrangement links TRBV20-1 to TRBJ2-5; TRBD2 agrees at 10 bases. This CDR3 spans 15 amino acids. In germline, CDR1 is DFQATT, CDR2 SNEGSKA (reference sequence). Losses at the gene ends were 3 bases for V and 5 bases for J; bases not matched to a gene: 9.

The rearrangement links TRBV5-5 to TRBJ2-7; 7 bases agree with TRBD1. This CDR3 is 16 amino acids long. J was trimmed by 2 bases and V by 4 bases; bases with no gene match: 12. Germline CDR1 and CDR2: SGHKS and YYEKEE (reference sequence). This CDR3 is CASSPDPTGTAYEQYV. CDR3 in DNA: TGTGCCAGCAGCCCGGACCCGACAGGGACCGCCTACGAGCAGTACGTC.

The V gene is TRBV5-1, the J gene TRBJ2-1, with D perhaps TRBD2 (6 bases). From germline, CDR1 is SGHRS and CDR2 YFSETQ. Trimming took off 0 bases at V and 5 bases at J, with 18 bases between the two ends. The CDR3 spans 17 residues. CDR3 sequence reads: CASSLDPPGSMNNEQFF. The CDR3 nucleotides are TGCGCCAGCAGCTTGGATCCCCCCGGGAGTATGAACAATGAGCAGTTCTTC.

CDR3 region: CASTLGIARETQYF. CDR3 sequence (DNA): TGTGCCAGCACCTTGGGGATAGCACGGGAGACCCAGTACTTC. This sequence joins TRBV7-8 and TRBJ2-5; no reliable D call. V shed 7 bases and J shed 5 bases, with 17 bases lying between them. The CDR3 length is 14 residues. CDR1 SGHVS and CDR2 FQNEAQ come from the germline V gene.

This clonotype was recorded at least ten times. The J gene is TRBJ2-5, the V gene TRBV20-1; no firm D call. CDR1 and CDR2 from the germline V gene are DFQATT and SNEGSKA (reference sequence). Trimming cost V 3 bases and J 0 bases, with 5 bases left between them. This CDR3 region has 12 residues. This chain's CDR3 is CSASINQETQYF. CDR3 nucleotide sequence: TGCAGTGCTAGCATCAACCAAGAGACCCAGTACTTC.

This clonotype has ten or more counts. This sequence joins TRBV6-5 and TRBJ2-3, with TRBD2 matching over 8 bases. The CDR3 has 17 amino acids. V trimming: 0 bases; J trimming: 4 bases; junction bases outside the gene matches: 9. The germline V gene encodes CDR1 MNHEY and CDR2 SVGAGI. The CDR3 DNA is TGTGCCAGCAGTTACTCGCACGGGGGGGGACGGGCAGATACGCAGTATTTT. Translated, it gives CASSYSHGGGRADTQYF.

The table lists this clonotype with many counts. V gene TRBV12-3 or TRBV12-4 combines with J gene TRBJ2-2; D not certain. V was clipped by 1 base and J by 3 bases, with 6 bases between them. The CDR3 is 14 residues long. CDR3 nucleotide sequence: TGTGCCAGCAGTTTAGGTACTTACACCGGGGAGCTGTTTTTT. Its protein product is CASSLGTYTGELFF.

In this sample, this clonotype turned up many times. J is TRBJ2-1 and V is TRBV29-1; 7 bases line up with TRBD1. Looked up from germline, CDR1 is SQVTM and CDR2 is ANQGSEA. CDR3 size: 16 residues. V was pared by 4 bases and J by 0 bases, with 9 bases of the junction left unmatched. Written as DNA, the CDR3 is TGCAGCGTTGTGGGATGGGGGACAGCCTCCTACAATGAGCAGTTCTTC. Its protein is CSVVGWGTASYNEQFF.

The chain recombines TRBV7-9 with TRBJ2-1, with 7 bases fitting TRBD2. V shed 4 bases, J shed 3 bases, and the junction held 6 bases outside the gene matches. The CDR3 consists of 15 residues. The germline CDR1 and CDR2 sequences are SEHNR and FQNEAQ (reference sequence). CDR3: CASSYGTNLYNEQFF. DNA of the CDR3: TGTGCCAGCAGCTACGGGACTAACCTCTACAATGAGCAGTTCTTC.

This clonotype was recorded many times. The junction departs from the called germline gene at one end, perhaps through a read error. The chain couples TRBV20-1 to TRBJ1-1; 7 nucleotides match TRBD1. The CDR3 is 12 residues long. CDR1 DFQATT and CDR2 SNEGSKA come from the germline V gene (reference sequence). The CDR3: CSAREGGTGAFF. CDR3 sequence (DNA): TGCAGTGCTAGAGAAGGGGGCACTGGAGCTTTCTTT.

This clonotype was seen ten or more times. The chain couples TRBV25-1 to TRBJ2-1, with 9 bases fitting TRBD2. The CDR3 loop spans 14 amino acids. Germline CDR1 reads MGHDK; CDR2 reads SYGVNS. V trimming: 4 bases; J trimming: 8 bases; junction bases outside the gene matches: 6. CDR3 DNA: TGTGCCAGCAGTGGGGGACTAGCTGGTTATGAGCAGTTCTTC. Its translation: CASSGGLAGYEQFF. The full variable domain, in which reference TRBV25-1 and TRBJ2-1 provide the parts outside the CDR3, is EADIYQTPRYLVIGTGKKITLECSQTMGHDKMYWYQQDPGMELHLIHYSYGVNSTEKGDLSSESTVSRIRTEHFPLTLESARPSHTSQYLCASSGGLAGYEQFFGPGTRLTVL.

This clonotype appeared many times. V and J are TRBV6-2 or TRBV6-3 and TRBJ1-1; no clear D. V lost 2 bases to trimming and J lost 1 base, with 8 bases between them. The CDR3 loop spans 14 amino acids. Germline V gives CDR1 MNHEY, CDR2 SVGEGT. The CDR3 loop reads CASSYTDRNTEAFF. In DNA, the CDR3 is TGTGCCAGCAGTTACACAGATCGGAACACTGAAGCTTTCTTT.

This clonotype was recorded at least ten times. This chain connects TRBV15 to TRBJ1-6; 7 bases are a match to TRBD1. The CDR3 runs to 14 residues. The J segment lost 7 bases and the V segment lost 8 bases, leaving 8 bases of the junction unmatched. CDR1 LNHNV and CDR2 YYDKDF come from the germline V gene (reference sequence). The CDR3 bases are TGTGCCACCCGACAGGGACAGACGAATTCACCCCTCCACTTT. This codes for CATRQGQTNSPLHF.

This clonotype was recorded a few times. The CDR3 DNA is TGTGCCTGGGGAGAAGCAGTGCCCTACAATGAGCAGTTCTTC. Amino acids: CAWGEAVPYNEQFF. The chain combines TRBV30 with TRBJ2-1; no reliable D call. This CDR3 comprises 14 residues. V lost 5 bases and J 2 bases, leaving 13 bases between the germline ends. CDR1 GTSNPN and CDR2 SVGIG come from the germline V gene (reference sequence).

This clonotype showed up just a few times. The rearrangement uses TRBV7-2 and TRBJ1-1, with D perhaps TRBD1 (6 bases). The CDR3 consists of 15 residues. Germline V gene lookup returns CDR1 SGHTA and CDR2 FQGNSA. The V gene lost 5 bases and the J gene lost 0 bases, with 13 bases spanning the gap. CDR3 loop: CASSEPRGMNTEAFF. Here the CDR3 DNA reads TGTGCCAGCAGCGAACCCAGGGGCATGAACACTGAAGCTTTCTTT.

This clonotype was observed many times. The DNA of the CDR3 is TGTGCCATCAGTGGAACAGGGACGATCAATGAGCAGTTCTTC. It is translated as CAISGTGTINEQFF. The J gene is TRBJ2-1, the V gene TRBV10-3; the D gene is possibly TRBD1 (6 bases). The CDR3 loop spans 14 amino acids. Trimming pared 4 bases from V and 6 bases from J, leaving 13 bases between. Germline V CDR1 and CDR2: ENHRY, SYGVKD.

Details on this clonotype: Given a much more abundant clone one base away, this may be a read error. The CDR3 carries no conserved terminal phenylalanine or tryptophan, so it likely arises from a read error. This CDR3 reads CSVEDFGGAPGNTIYI. CDR3 DNA sequence: TGCAGCGTTGAAGATTTCGGGGGGGCCCCTGGAAACACCATATATATT. V and J are TRBV29-1 and TRBJ1-3; the D gene is possibly TRBD1 (6 bases). Germline CDR1 is SQVTM and CDR2 is ANQGSEA. The V end was cut by 0 bases, the J end by 2 bases, with 14 bases between. The CDR3 runs 16 residues.

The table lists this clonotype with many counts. CDR3 in amino acids: CASRQGSYNEQFF. Here the CDR3 DNA reads TGTGCCAGCCGACAGGGTTCCTACAATGAGCAGTTCTTC. This chain connects TRBV28 to TRBJ2-1; 7 bases line up with TRBD1. V lost 8 bases, J lost 1 base, and 2 bases stayed unmatched. Germline CDR1 is MDHEN and CDR2 is SYDVKM. The CDR3 is 13 residues long.

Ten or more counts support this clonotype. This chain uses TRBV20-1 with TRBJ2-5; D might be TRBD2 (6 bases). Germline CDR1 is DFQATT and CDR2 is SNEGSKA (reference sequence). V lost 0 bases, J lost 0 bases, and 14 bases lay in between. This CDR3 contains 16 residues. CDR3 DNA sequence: TGCAGTGCTAGAGATAAACTAGCTTACTACCAAGAGACCCAGTACTTC. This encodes CSARDKLAYYQETQYF.

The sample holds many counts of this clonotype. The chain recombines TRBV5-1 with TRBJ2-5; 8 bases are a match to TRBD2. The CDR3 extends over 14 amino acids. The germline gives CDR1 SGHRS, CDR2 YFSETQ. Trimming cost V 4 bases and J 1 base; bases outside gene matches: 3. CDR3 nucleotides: TGCGCCAGCAGCCACGGGACTAGCCAAGAGACCCAGTACTTC. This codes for CASSHGTSQETQYF.

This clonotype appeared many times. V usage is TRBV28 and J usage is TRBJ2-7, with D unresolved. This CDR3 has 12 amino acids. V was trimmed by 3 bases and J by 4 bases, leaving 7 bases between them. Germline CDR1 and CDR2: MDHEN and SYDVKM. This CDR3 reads CASSFYFYEQYF. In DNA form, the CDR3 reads TGTGCCAGCAGTTTTTACTTTTACGAGCAGTACTTC.

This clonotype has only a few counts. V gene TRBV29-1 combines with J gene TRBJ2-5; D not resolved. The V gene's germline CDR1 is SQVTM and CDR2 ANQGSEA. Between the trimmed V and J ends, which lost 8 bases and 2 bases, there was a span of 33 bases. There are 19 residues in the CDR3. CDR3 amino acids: CSPVVPGYSPGESQETQYF. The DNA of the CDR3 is TGCAGCCCTGTGGTCCCTGGATACAGCCCCGGAGAATCGCAAGAGACCCAGTACTTC.

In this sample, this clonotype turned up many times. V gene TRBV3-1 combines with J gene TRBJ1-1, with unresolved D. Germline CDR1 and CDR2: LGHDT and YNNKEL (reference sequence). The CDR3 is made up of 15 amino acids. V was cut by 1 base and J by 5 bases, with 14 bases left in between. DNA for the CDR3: TGTGCCAGCAGCCAAGCTCCCGTGAGAGGAACTGAAGCTTTCTTT. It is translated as CASSQAPVRGTEAFF.

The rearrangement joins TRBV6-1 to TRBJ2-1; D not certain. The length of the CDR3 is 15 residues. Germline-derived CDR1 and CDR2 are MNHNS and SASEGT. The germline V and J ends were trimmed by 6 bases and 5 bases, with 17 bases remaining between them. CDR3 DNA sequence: TGTGCCAGCAGGGGTAGAAGGAGCCGGGACAATGAGCAGTTCTTC. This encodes CASRGRRSRDNEQFF.

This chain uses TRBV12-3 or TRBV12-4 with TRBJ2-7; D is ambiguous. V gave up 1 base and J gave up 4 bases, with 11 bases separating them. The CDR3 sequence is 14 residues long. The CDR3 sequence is CASSLGHKAYEQYF. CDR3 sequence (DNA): TGTGCCAGCAGTTTAGGACACAAAGCATACGAGCAGTACTTC.

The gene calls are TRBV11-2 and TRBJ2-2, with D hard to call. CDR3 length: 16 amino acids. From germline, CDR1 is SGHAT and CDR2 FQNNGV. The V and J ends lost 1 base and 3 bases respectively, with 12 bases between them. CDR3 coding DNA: TGTGCCAGCAGCTTAGGATTTAGGTCGGACACCGGGGAGCTGTTTTTT. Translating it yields CASSLGFRSDTGELFF.

CDR3 region: CASSPSAPSTDTQYF. The CDR3 DNA follows: TGTGCCAGCAGCCCTAGCGCTCCTAGCACAGATACGCAGTATTTT. This chain links TRBV12-3 or TRBV12-4 with TRBJ2-3; perhaps TRBD2 as D (6 bases). The CDR3 is 15 residues long. Trimming removed 6 bases at V and 0 bases at J, with 13 bases between.

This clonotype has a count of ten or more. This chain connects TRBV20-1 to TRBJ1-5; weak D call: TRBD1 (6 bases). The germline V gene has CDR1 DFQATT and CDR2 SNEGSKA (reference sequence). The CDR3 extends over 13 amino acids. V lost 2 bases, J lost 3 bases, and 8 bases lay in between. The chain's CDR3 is CSARWDTNQPQHF. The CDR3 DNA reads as TGCAGTGCTAGATGGGACACCAATCAGCCCCAGCATTTT.

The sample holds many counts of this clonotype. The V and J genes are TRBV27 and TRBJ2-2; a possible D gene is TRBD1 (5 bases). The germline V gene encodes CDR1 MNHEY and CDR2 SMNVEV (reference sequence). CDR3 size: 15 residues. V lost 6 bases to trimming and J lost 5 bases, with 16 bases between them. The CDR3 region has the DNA TGTGCCAGCAGGCCGGCAGGGCATCCTACCGGGGAGCTGTTTTTT. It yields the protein CASRPAGHPTGELFF.

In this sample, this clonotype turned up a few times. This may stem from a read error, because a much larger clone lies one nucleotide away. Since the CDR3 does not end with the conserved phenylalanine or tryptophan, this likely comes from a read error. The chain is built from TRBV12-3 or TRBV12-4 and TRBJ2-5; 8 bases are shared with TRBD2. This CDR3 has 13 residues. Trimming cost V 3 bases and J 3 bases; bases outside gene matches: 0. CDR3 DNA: TGTGCCAGCAGTTTGACTAGCGAAGAGACCCAGTACTCC. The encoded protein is CASSLTSEETQYS.